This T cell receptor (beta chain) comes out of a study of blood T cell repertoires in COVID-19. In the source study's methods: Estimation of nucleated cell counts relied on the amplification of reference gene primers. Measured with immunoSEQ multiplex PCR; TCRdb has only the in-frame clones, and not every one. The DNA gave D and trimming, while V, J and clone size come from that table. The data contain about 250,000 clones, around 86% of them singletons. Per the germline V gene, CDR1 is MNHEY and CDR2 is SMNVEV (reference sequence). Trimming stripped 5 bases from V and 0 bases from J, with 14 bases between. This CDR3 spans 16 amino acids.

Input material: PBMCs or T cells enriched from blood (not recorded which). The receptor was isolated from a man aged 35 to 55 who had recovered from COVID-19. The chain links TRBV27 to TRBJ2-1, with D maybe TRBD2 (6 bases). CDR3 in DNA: TGTGCCAGCAGTCGCCGACTAGACTCCTCCTACAATGAGCAGTTCTTC. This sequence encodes CASSRRLDSSYNEQFF.